This TCR beta chain appears in the sequencing data of a study of identical twins. Study-wide points: Out-of-frame TCR alpha sharing observed in monozygotic twins exceeded model estimates.

This clonotype has a count of ten or more. Its cognate antigen is unknown. TCRdb reanalysed the 5' RACE reads using MiXCR and keeps one entry per CDR3 protein. This sample has 260,000 or so distinct CDR3 sequences, with 7% to 8.5% found just once. CDR1 and CDR2 (germline): SQVTM, ANQGSEA. The CDR3 runs 14 residues. The trim removed 6 bases at V and 7 bases at J, leaving 9 bases unmatched. The data also belong to a second study, concerning yellow fever vaccine responses in identical twins.

The V and J genes are TRBV29-1 and TRBJ2-1; 10 nucleotides agree with TRBD2. This sequence was found in a woman between 18 and 29 years old in good health. Sequenced sample: CD8+ T cells sorted from blood. CDR3 in amino acids: CSVQSSGRLNEQFF. The CDR3 DNA is TGCAGCGTCCAATCTAGCGGGAGATTGAATGAGCAGTTCTTC.